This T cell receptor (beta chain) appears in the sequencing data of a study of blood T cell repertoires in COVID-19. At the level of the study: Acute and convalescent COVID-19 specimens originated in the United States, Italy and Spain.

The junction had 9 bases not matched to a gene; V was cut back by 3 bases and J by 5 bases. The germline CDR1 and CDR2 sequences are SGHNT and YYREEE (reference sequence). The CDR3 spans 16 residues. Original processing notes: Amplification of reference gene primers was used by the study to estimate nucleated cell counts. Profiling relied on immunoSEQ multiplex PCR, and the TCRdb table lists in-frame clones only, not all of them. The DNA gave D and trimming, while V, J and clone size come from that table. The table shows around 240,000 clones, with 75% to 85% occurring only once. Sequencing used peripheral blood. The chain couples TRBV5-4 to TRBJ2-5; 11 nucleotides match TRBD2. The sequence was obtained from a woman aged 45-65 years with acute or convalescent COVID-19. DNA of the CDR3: TGTGCCAGCAGCTCCAGACTAGCGGGACTTGGGGAGACCCAGTACTTC. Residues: CASSSRLAGLGETQYF.